These 14 T cell receptor beta chains were sequenced from one sample in a study of T cell repertoires in cytomegalovirus infection. Their target antigens are unknown. TCRdb called the reads again in MiXCR, with one record for every CDR3 protein. This table has approximately 260,000 distinct CDR3 sequences, less than 25% appearing once. The sample here was cultured PBMCs, taken from culture after CMV antigen stimulation. The receptors come from a human donor in good health (CMV status not recorded). Some clones in this sample may be carry-over from other donors' samples.

At least ten counts were recorded for this clonotype. The V gene is TRBV4-3, the J gene TRBJ2-1, with 10 positions matching TRBD2. Germline CDR1 reads LGHNA; CDR2 reads YSLEER. This CDR3 has 15 amino acids. V shed 2 bases and J 9 bases; nucleotides not matched to a gene: 7. The CDR3 loop reads CASSQRLAGVGEQFF. CDR3 nucleotide sequence: TGCGCCAGCAGCCAAAGGCTAGCGGGAGTGGGTGAGCAGTTCTTC.

The chain carries TRBV6-5 and TRBJ1-6; no reliable D call. Looked up from germline, CDR1 is MNHEY and CDR2 is SVGAGI. The CDR3 consists of 16 residues. Trimming cost V 6 bases and J 0 bases, with 12 bases left between them. The CDR3 region has the DNA TGTGCCAGCAGCCCCGGTATTAGCTCCTATAATTCACCCCTCCACTTT. Its translation: CASSPGISSYNSPLHF.

This clonotype was counted between two and nine times. Here the CDR3 DNA reads TGTGCCAGCCAGATAGGGGGACTAGACTTCAATGAGCAGTTCTTC. It is translated as CASQIGGLDFNEQFF. The chain links TRBV28 to TRBJ2-1; TRBD2 matches 8 bases. Trimming removed 8 bases from V and 6 bases from J; junction bases left unmatched: 12. The germline V gene has CDR1 MDHEN and CDR2 SYDVKM. This CDR3 comprises 15 residues.

This clonotype was counted many times. The genes are TRBV6-2 or TRBV6-3 and TRBJ2-7; 7 bases agree with TRBD1. This CDR3 contains 14 residues. Germline CDR1 and CDR2: MNHEY and SVGEGT. J lost 2 bases, V lost 10 bases, and 11 bases had no gene match. The CDR3 is CATQGPGQTYEQYF. In nucleotides, the CDR3 is TGTGCCACTCAAGGCCCGGGACAGACCTACGAGCAGTACTTC.

This chain links TRBV18 with TRBJ2-1; 10 nucleotides align to TRBD2. CDR3 length: 17 amino acids. Trimming removed 0 bases from V and 2 bases from J; junction bases left unmatched: 4. CDR1 KGHSH and CDR2 LQKENI come from the germline V gene. The CDR3 DNA sequence: TGTGCCAGCTCACCACCGAGGACTAGCGGACCCTACAATGAGCAGTTCTTC. Translation gives CASSPPRTSGPYNEQFF.

This clonotype has only one observation. A much larger clone lies a single base off, so this may be a read error. The chain carries TRBV7-2 and TRBJ2-3; 15 bases line up with TRBD2. The CDR3 spans 17 residues. The germline gives CDR1 SGHTA, CDR2 FQGNSA. CDR3 bases: TGTGCCAGCAGCCCACGGACTAGCGGGGGGGGAGGAGATACGCAGAATTTT. Protein product: CASSPRTSGGGGDTQNF.

The V and J genes are TRBV20-1 and TRBJ2-5; 7 positions match TRBD2. CDR1 and CDR2 (germline): DFQATT, SNEGSKA (reference sequence). V lost 5 bases and J lost 7; bases outside the gene matches: 7. CDR3 length equals 12 residues. The CDR3 sequence: CSAGLGFGTQYF. As DNA, the CDR3 is TGCAGTGCTGGACTAGGGTTTGGGACCCAGTACTTC.

This clonotype was observed many times. The chain carries TRBV7-6 and TRBJ2-1; D is uncertain. Deletions cut 5 bases from V and 8 bases from J, with 22 bases between. Germline lookup yields CDR1 SGHVS and CDR2 FNYEAQ. The CDR3 extends over 16 amino acids. The CDR3 region is CASSNHNLRSGDEQFF. The CDR3 DNA reads TGTGCCAGCAGCAATCACAACCTGCGGTCGGGCGATGAGCAGTTCTTC.

This clonotype was observed a handful of times. This chain's CDR3 is CASSFVPGQPRNTEAFF. The CDR3 DNA reads TGTGCCAGCAGTTTCGTCCCGGGACAGCCCCGGAACACTGAAGCTTTCTTT. V gene TRBV27 combines with J gene TRBJ1-1; TRBD1 matches at 7 bases. This CDR3 comprises 17 residues. Germline assignment: CDR1 MNHEY and CDR2 SMNVEV (reference sequence). Trimming cost V 3 bases and J 1 base; bases outside gene matches: 11.

In its sample, this clonotype was seen a few times. J is TRBJ1-2 and V is TRBV4-3; D call uncertain. This CDR3 spans 15 amino acids. CDR1 and CDR2 (germline): LGHNA, YSLEER. Trimming shortened V by 1 base and J by 2 bases, and 11 bases separated the two germline ends. The CDR3 DNA is TGCGCCAGCAGCCAAGTGGTGCGGGCCAACTATGGCTACACCTTC. Amino acid sequence: CASSQVVRANYGYTF.

In its sample, this clonotype was seen a few times. The chain joins TRBV20-1 to TRBJ1-2, with D perhaps matching TRBD1 (6 bases). The CDR3 is made up of 14 amino acids. V was clipped by 1 base and J by 12 bases, with 21 bases between them. The germline CDR1 and CDR2 sequences are DFQATT and SNEGSKA (reference sequence). The CDR3 coding sequence is TGCAGTGCTAGAGCAGGGGCGACCGGGGGCCGGGACACCTTC. Protein: CSARAGATGGRDTF.

The genes are TRBV20-1 and TRBJ2-5; D unclear. V was cut by 6 bases and J by 2 bases, with 16 bases left in between. The V gene's germline CDR1 is DFQATT and CDR2 SNEGSKA (reference sequence). CDR3 length: 14 amino acids. The DNA for the CDR3 is TGCAGTGCCATCATCGCGGCGGAACAAGAGACCCAGTACTTC. Its translation is CSAIIAAEQETQYF.

The CDR3 nucleotides read TGTGCCAGCAGTCGCCAGTCGGGGGGGGTTGCGCAGTATTTT. The encoded protein is CASSRQSGGVAQYF. This chain uses TRBV6-2 or TRBV6-3 with TRBJ2-3, with 8 bases fitting TRBD2. This CDR3 has 14 amino acids. Germline CDR1 and CDR2: MNHEY and SVGEGT. With 5 bases clipped from V and 10 bases from J, the junction kept 11 bases outside the gene matches.

This clonotype showed up just a few times. This chain joins TRBV5-1 and TRBJ2-1, with unresolved D. Germline V CDR1 and CDR2: SGHRS, YFSETQ. Trimming took off 2 bases at V and 0 bases at J, with 9 bases between the two ends. The length of the CDR3 is 15 residues. In nucleotides, the CDR3 is TGCGCCAGCAGCTTCGAGCCAAGCTCCTACAATGAGCAGTTCTTC. Translating gives CASSFEPSSYNEQFF.